Reported below is one T cell receptor beta chain. The source of the sample is a study of cytomegalovirus exposure and HLA in healthy donors. Across the whole study: The roughly 130 validation repertoires used the same platform as the approximately 670 first-cohort repertoires (as reported by a later analysis).

The CDR3 runs to 16 residues. The V segment lost 2 bases and the J segment 6 bases; nucleotides outside the gene matches: 8. Germline-derived CDR1 and CDR2 are SGHTA and FQGNSA. The method was immunoSEQ multiplex PCR; TCRdb's version includes in-frame clones alone and lacks a portion of them. The table includes around 250,000 clones, nearly 90% detected once. The receptor comes from a woman aged 18-29 years in good health and CMV-seronegative. Specimen: PBMCs. The V gene is TRBV7-2, the J gene TRBJ2-3; 10 bases are a match to TRBD1. DNA of the CDR3: TGTGCCAGCAGCTTACCCGGGACAGGGGCCCCGGATACGCAGTATTTT. Translating gives CASSLPGTGAPDTQYF.